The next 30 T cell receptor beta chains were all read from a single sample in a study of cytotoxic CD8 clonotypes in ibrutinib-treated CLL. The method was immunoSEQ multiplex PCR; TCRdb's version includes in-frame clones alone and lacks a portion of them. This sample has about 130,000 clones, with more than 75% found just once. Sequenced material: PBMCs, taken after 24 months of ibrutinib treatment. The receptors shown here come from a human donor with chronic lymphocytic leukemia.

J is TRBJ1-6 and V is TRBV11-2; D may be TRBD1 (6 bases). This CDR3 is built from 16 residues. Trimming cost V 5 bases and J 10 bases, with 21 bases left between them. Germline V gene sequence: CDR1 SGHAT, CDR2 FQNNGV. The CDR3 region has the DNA TGTGCCAGCAGCCCCGGGGCAGGGGTCCGTAGGTCACCCCTCCACTTT. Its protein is CASSPGAGVRRSPLHF.

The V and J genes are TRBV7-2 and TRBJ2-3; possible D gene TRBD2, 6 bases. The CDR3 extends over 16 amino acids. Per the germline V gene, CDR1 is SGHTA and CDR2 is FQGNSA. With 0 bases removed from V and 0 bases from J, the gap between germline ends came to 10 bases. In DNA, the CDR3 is TGTGCCAGCAGCTTAGCGGCGGGGCCCAGCACAGATACGCAGTATTTT. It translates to CASSLAAGPSTDTQYF.

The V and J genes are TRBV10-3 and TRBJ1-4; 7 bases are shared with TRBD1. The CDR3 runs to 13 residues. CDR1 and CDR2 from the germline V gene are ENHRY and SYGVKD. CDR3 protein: CATRGAVSEKLFF. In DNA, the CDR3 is TGTGCGACCAGGGGGGCGGTCTCTGAAAAACTGTTTTTT.

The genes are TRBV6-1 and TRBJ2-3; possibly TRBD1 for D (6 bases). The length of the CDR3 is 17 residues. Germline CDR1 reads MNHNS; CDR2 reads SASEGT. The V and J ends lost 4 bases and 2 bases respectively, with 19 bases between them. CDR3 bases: TGTGCCAGCAGTGTGGGGCGGACAGCGGCGACCACAGATACGCAGTATTTT. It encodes CASSVGRTAATTDTQYF.

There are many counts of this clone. CDR3 nucleotides: TGCAGCGCCTTTGGGGCAGGGGGCTCCGGGGAGCTGTTTTTT. Residues: CSAFGAGGSGELFF. This rearrangement joins TRBV29-1 to TRBJ2-2; 8 bases match TRBD1. J was trimmed by 6 bases and V by 7 bases; bases with no gene match: 10. The V gene's germline CDR1 is SQVTM and CDR2 ANQGSEA. CDR3 length equals 14 residues.

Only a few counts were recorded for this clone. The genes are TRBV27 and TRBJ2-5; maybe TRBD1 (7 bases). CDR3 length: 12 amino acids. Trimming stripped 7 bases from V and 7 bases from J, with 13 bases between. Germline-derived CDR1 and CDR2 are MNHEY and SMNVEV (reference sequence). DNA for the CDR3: TGTGCCAGCACGGACAGGCGGGGGACCCAGTACTTC. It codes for CASTDRRGTQYF.

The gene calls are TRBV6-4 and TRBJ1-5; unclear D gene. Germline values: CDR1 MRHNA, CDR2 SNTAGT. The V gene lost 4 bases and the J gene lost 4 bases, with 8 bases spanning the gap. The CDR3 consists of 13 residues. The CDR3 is CASSAEANQPQHF. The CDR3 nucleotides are TGTGCCAGCAGTGCGGAAGCTAATCAGCCCCAGCATTTT.

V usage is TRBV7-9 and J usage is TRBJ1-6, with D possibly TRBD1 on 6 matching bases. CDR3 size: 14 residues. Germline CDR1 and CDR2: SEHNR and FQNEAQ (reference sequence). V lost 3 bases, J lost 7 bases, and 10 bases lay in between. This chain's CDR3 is CASSFTRGNSPLHF. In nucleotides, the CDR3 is TGTGCCAGCAGCTTTACGAGGGGGAATTCACCCCTCCACTTT.

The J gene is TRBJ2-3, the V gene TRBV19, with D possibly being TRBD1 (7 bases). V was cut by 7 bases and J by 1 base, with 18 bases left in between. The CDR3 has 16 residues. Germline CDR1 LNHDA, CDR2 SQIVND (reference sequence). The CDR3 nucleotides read TGTGCCAGTACCCGGGACAGCTGGGGGGGCACAGATACGCAGTATTTT. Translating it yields CASTRDSWGGTDTQYF.

The chain's CDR3 is CAWSVWQGNYGYTF. Written as DNA, the CDR3 is TGTGCCTGGAGTGTTTGGCAGGGAAACTATGGCTACACCTTC. This chain uses TRBV30 with TRBJ1-2; D is perhaps TRBD1 (5 bases). CDR1 is GTSNPN, CDR2 SVGIG, per germline (reference sequence). The germline V and J ends were trimmed by 0 bases and 2 bases, with 10 bases remaining between them. CDR3 length: 14 amino acids. Drawing the rest from reference TRBV30 and TRBJ1-2, the complete variable domain is SQTIHQWPATLVQPVGSPLSLECTVEGTSNPNLYWYRQAAGRGLQLLFYSVGIGQISSEVPQNLSASRPQDRQFILSSKKLLLSDSGFYLCAWSVWQGNYGYTFGSGTRLTVV.

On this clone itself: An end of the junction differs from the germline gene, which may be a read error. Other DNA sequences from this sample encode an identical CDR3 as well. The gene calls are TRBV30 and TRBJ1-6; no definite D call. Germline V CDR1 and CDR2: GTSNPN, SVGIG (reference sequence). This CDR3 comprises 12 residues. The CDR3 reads CAWTAGSSPLHF. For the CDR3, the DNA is TGTGCCTGGACCGCGGGAAGTTCACCCCTTCACTTT.

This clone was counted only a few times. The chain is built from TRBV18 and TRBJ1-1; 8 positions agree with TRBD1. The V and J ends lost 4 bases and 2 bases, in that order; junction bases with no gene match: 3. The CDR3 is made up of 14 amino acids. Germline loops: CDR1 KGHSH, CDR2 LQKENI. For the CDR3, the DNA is TGTGCCAGCTCACGCGGGACAGGTAACACTGAAGCTTTCTTT. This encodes CASSRGTGNTEAFF.

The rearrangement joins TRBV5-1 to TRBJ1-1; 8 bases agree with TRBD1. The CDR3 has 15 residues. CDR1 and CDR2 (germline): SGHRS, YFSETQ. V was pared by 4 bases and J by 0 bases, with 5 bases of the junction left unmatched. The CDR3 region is CASSPETGVNTEAFF. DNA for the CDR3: TGCGCCAGCAGCCCCGAGACAGGGGTGAACACTGAAGCTTTCTTT.

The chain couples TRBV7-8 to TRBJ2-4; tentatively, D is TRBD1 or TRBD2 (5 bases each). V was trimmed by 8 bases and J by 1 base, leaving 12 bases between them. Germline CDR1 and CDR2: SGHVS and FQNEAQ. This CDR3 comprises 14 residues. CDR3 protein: CASPRGRAKNIQYF. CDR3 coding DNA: TGTGCCAGCCCCCGGGGCAGGGCCAAAAACATTCAGTACTTC.

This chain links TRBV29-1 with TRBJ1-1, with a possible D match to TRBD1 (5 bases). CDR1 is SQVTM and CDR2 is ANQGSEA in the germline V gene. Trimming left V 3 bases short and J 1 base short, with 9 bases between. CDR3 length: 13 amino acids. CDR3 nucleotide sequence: TGCAGCGTTGAGCGGACAACGAACACTGAAGCTTTCTTT. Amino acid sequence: CSVERTTNTEAFF.

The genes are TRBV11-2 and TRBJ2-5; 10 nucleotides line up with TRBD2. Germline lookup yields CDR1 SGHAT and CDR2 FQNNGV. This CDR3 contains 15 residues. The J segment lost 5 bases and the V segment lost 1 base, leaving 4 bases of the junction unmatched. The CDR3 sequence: CASSLVAGGPETQYF. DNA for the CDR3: TGTGCCAGCAGCTTAGTAGCGGGGGGTCCGGAGACCCAGTACTTC.

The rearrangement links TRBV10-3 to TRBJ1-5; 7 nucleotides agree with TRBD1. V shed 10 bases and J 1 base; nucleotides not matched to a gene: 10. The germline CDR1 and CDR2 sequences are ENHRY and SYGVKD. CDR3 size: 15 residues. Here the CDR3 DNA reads TGTGCCACAGGGGGGCCCGGGGTGAGCAATCAGCCCCAGCATTTT. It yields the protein CATGGPGVSNQPQHF.

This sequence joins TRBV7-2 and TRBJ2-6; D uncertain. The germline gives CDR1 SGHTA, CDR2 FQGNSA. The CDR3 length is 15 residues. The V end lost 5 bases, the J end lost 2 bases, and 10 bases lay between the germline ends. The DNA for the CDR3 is TGTGCCAGCAGCCCCTGGGGTGCTGGGGCCAACGTCCTGACTTTC. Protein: CASSPWGAGANVLTF.

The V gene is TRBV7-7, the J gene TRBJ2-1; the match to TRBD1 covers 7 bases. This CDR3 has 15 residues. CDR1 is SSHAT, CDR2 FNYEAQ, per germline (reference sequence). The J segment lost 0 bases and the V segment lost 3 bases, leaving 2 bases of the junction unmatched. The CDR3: CASSLTGSSYNEQFF. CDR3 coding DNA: TGTGCCAGCAGCTTGACAGGGAGCTCCTACAATGAGCAGTTCTTC.

In nucleotides, the CDR3 is TGTGCCAGCAGCGTAGGGAGAGCGGGGTACGAGCAGTACTTC. Translating gives CASSVGRAGYEQYF. The chain links TRBV9 to TRBJ2-7, with 7 bases fitting TRBD2. The J segment lost 4 bases and the V segment lost 0 bases, leaving 4 bases of the junction unmatched. CDR3 length: 14 amino acids. Germline lookup yields CDR1 SGDLS and CDR2 YYNGEE.

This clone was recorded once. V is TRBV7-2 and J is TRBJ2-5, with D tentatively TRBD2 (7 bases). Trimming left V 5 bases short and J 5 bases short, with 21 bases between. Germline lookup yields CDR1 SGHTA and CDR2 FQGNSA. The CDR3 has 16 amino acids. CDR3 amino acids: CASSRNIRRGPETQYF. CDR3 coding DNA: TGTGCCAGCAGCCGAAATATCAGGCGGGGGCCCGAGACCCAGTACTTC.

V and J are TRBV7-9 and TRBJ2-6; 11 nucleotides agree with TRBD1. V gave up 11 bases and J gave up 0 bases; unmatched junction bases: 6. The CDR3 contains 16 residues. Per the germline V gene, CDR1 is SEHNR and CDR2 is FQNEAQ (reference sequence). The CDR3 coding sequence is TGTGCCGCCGGACAGGGGGCCTCCTCTGGGGCCAACGTCCTGACTTTC. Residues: CAAGQGASSGANVLTF.

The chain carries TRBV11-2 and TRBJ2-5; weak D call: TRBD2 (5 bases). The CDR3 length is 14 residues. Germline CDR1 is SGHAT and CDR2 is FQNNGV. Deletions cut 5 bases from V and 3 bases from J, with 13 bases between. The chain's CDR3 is CASSRVRGEETQYF. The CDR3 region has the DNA TGTGCCAGCAGCCGCGTTCGGGGAGAAGAGACCCAGTACTTC.

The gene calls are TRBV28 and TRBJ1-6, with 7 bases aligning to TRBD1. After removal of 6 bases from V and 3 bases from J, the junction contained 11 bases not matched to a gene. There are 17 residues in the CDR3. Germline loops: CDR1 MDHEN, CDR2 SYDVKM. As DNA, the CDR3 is TGTGCCAGCAGCGGTAGACAGGGATTCAACTATAATTCACCCCTCCACTTT. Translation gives CASSGRQGFNYNSPLHF.

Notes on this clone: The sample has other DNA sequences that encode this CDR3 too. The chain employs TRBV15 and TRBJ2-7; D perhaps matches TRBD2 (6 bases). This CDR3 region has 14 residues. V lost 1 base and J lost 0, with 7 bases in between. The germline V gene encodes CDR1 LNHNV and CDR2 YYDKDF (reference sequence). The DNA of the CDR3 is TGTGCCACCAGCAGAGGCGGGGACTCCTACGAGCAGTACTTC. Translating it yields CATSRGGDSYEQYF.

In nucleotides, the CDR3 is TGTGCCAGCAGCGCCGGTGGCGGGAGCTACGAGCAGTACTTC. Its translation is CASSAGGGSYEQYF. The V gene is TRBV5-4, the J gene TRBJ2-7, with 7 bases that match TRBD2. In germline, CDR1 is SGHNT, CDR2 YYREEE (reference sequence). The trim removed 4 bases at V and 3 bases at J, leaving 7 bases unmatched. The CDR3 runs to 14 residues.

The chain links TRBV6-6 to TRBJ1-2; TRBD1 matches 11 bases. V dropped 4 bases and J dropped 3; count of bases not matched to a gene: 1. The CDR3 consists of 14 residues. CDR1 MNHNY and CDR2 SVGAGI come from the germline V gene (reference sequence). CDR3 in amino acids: CASSSGQGDYGYTF. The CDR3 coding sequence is TGTGCCAGCAGTTCGGGACAGGGGGACTATGGCTACACCTTC.

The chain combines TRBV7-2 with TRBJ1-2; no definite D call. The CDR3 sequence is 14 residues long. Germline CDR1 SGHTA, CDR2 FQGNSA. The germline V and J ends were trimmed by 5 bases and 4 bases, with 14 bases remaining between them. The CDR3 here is CASSQPLGPYGYTF. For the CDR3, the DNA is TGTGCCAGCAGCCAACCCCTTGGACCCTATGGCTACACCTTC.

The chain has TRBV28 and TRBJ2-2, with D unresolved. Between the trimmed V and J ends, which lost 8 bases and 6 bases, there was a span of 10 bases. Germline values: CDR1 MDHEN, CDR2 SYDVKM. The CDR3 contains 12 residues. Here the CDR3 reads CASAGWSGELFF. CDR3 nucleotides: TGTGCCAGCGCCGGTTGGTCCGGGGAGCTGTTTTTT.

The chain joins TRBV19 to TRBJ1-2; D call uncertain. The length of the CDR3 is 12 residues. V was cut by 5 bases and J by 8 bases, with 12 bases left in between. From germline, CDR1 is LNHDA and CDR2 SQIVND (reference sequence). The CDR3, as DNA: TGTGCCAGTAGTCGGGAGGTCGGAGGCTACACCTTC. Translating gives CASSREVGGYTF.